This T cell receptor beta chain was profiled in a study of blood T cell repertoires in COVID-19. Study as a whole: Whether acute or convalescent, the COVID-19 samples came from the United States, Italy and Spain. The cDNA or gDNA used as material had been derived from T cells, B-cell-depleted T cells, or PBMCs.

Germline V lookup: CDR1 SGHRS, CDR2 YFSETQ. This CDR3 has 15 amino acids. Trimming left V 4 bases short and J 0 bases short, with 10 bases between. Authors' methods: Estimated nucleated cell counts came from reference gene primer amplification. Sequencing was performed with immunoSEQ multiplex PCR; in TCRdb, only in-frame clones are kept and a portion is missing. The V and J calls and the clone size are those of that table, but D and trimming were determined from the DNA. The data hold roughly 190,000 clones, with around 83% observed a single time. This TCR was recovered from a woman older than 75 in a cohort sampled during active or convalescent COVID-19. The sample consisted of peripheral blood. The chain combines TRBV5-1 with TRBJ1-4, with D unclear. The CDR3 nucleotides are TGCGCCAGCAGCCCTGTAACGGCAACTAATGAAAAACTGTTTTTT. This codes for CASSPVTATNEKLFF.